This TCR beta chain was documented in a study of beta chain features in type 1 diabetes. Sorting gave populations that all exceeded 95% purity. Reverse transcribing all isolated RNA meant expressed TCRB transcripts were sequenced. Only in-frame clones appear in the TCRdb table, and some are missing; sequencing was by immunoSEQ multiplex PCR. The sample has about 340,000 clones, roughly 8% seen once; the top ten hold less than 0.45%. This clone has only a few counts. The antigen remains unidentified. General study findings and limits: Type 1 diabetes patients showed fewer insertions and more deletions at VDJ junctions. Compared with healthy donors, patients appeared to share more similar naive, central memory and regulatory TCRB repertoires.

With 4 bases removed from V and 6 bases from J, the gap between germline ends came to 6 bases. The CDR3 has 11 residues. Sequencing used central memory CD4+ T cells from blood. V usage is TRBV23-1 and J usage is TRBJ1-1; D is unclear. TRBV23-1 carries the ORF label, with uncertain function. This TCR came from a woman between 18 and 30 years old in good health. CDR3 DNA sequence: TGCGCCAGCAGTCTCGGGTCTGAAGCTTTCTTT. It translates to CASSLGSEAFF.